The clone carrying this TCR beta chain was found once. As yet, its antigen is unknown. The CDR3 loop spans 15 amino acids. Germline CDR1 MGHDK, CDR2 SYGVNS. Trimming took off 1 base at V and 6 bases at J, with 16 bases between the two ends. This record comes from a study of Tregs in tolerant kidney transplant recipients. Study results and caveats: Biological reproducibility was not directly addressed, but technical replication error appeared minimal. The small number of patients limits these findings pending further validation.

CD4+CD25+CD127- Tregs, CD4+CD25- non-Tregs, CD4 and CD8 cells were sorted. The repertoire was sequenced with immunoSEQ multiplex PCR; TCRdb's copy has only in-frame clones and lacks some. Among under 300,000 clones listed, more than 65% were seen once. The origin of this receptor is a human donor in good health. What was sequenced was CD4+ T cells from blood. This chain connects TRBV25-1 to TRBJ2-7, with no clear D. The CDR3 nucleotides are TGTGCCAGCAGTGAATTTAGTGAGACATCGGGCGAGCAGTACTTC. Translated, it gives CASSEFSETSGEQYF.